This T cell receptor (beta chain) was recovered during a study of blood T cell repertoires in COVID-19. CDR3 length: 13 amino acids. V lost 7 bases, J lost 4 bases, and 10 bases lay in between. Germline lookup yields CDR1 ENHRY and CDR2 SYGVKD. Sequenced by immunoSEQ multiplex PCR; TCRdb stores in-frame clones only, minus some. In the table there are about 100,000 clones, 80% to 90% of which are singletons. The clonotype originates from a man in his forties or fifties with acute or convalescent COVID-19. The chain has TRBV10-3 and TRBJ2-2; D gene unclear. Specimen: peripheral blood. The CDR3 DNA reads TGTGCCATCACGGGTTCGGGCACCGGGGAGCTGTTTTTT. Residues: CAITGSGTGELFF.